Following are 21 T cell receptor beta chains from one sample sequenced in a study of blood T cell repertoires in COVID-19. TCRdb's copy holds only in-frame clones and misses some; the assay was immunoSEQ multiplex PCR. In the table there are approximately 150,000 clones, approximately 90% of which are singletons. The sequenced sample consisted of peripheral blood. Source of these receptors: a woman aged 45-65 years with acute or convalescent COVID-19.

V usage is TRBV6-2 or TRBV6-3 and J usage is TRBJ1-2; possible D gene TRBD1, 6 bases. This CDR3 is built from 12 residues. Trimming shortened V by 5 bases and J by 2 bases, and 6 bases separated the two germline ends. CDR1 is MNHEY, CDR2 SVGEGT, per germline. The DNA of the CDR3 is TGTGCCAGCAGTACAGGGAACTATGGCTACACCTTC. Translating it yields CASSTGNYGYTF.

The rearrangement uses TRBV2 and TRBJ1-4, with D hard to call. CDR1 and CDR2 from the germline V gene are SNHLY and FYNNEI. Deletions cut 4 bases from V and 5 bases from J, with 5 bases between. There are 12 residues in the CDR3. The CDR3 region has the DNA TGTGCCAGCAGTGTCGGGAATGAAAAACTGTTTTTT. Its protein product is CASSVGNEKLFF.

The CDR3 DNA is TGTGCCAGCCGGGGACAGGGAGAGCACGAGCAGTACTTC. This gives the protein CASRGQGEHEQYF. The V call is TRBV19, the J call TRBJ2-7; 9 bases match TRBD1. The CDR3 covers 13 residues. Germline V gene lookup returns CDR1 LNHDA and CDR2 SQIVND (reference sequence). After removal of 9 bases from V and 5 bases from J, the junction contained 8 bases not matched to a gene.

The V call is TRBV6-5, the J call TRBJ1-5; 7 bases fit TRBD1. The CDR3 runs to 15 residues. With V trimmed by 0 bases and J by 4 bases, 3 bases remained unmatched. CDR1 and CDR2 (germline): MNHEY, SVGAGI. CDR3 in amino acids: CASSYSRGFNQPQHF. CDR3 DNA sequence: TGTGCCAGCAGTTACTCCAGGGGGTTTAATCAGCCCCAGCATTTT.

The chain recombines TRBV11-3 with TRBJ1-2; the match to TRBD1 covers 8 bases. Per germline, CDR1 SGHNT and CDR2 YENEEA. CDR3 length: 15 amino acids. Trimming cost V 5 bases and J 8 bases; bases outside gene matches: 13. CDR3 nucleotide sequence: TGTGCCAGCAGCATACGGGGACAGGTCCAGCGGGGCTACACCTTC. It codes for CASSIRGQVQRGYTF.

The chain joins TRBV7-2 to TRBJ1-1, with D hard to call. V lost 1 base and J 0 bases, leaving 6 bases between the germline ends. The CDR3 has 14 residues. Germline loops: CDR1 SGHTA, CDR2 FQGNSA. The CDR3 sequence is CASSLDMLNTEAFF. For the CDR3, the DNA is TGTGCCAGCAGCTTAGACATGCTGAACACTGAAGCTTTCTTT. The full variable domain, rest sourced from reference TRBV7-2 and TRBJ1-1, is GAGVSQSPSNKVTEKGKDVELRCDPISGHTALYWYRQSLGQGLEFLIYFQGNSAPDKSGLPSDRFSAERTGGSVSTLTIQRTQQEDSAVYLCASSLDMLNTEAFFGQGTRLTVV.

This clone showed up just a few times. The chain uses TRBV30 and TRBJ1-3; the D gene is possibly TRBD1 (5 bases). V was cut by 5 bases and J by 0 bases, with 8 bases left in between. This CDR3 has 13 residues. Germline-derived CDR1 and CDR2 are GTSNPN and SVGIG (reference sequence). CDR3 region: CAWADSSGNTIYF. The CDR3 DNA sequence: TGTGCCTGGGCTGACAGCTCTGGAAACACCATATATTTT.

This sequence joins TRBV30 and TRBJ1-2, with TRBD1 as a possible D gene (6 bases). The CDR3 has 13 residues. The V end lost 0 bases, the J end lost 8 bases, and 13 bases lay between the germline ends. CDR1 GTSNPN and CDR2 SVGIG come from the germline V gene (reference sequence). The CDR3 coding sequence is TGTGCCTGGAGTGTTCACAGGGTGCGGGGCTACACCTTC. Amino acid sequence: CAWSVHRVRGYTF.

The chain uses TRBV30 and TRBJ1-2; D may be TRBD1 (5 bases). The CDR3 consists of 15 residues. With 2 bases removed from V and 4 bases from J, the gap between germline ends came to 17 bases. Germline values: CDR1 GTSNPN, CDR2 SVGIG (reference sequence). The CDR3 nucleotides are TGTGCCTGGAGTTTGGGGGGTAGCATCTCCTATGGCTACACCTTC. This translates into CAWSLGGSISYGYTF.

The V and J genes are TRBV7-9 and TRBJ2-1; TRBD1 aligns across 9 bases. This CDR3 is built from 16 residues. The V gene end was trimmed by 5 bases and the J gene end by 0 bases; junction bases not matched to a gene: 5. CDR1 is SEHNR and CDR2 is FQNEAQ in the germline V gene (reference sequence). CDR3 amino acids: CASSPRDRASYNEQFF. Here the CDR3 DNA reads TGTGCCAGCAGCCCTCGGGACAGGGCCTCCTACAATGAGCAGTTCTTC.

The gene calls are TRBV4-1 and TRBJ2-3; no firm D call. Per germline, CDR1 MGHRA and CDR2 YSYEKL. This CDR3 is 13 amino acids long. V lost 3 bases and J 0 bases, leaving 4 bases between the germline ends. CDR3 in amino acids: CASSQASTDTQYF. DNA of the CDR3: TGCGCCAGCAGCCAGGCCAGCACAGATACGCAGTATTTT.

The J gene is TRBJ1-5, the V gene TRBV20-1; no definite D call. Germline CDR1 and CDR2: DFQATT and SNEGSKA (reference sequence). There are 11 residues in the CDR3. The V gene lost 6 bases and the J gene lost 4 bases, with 7 bases spanning the gap. The CDR3 nucleotides read TGCAGTGCGTCAGATAATCAGCCCCAGCATTTT. Amino acids: CSASDNQPQHF.

This clone has more than one count but fewer than ten. The rearrangement joins TRBV11-3 to TRBJ2-7, with a tentative D call TRBD1 (6 bases). Trimming left V 5 bases short and J 7 bases short, with 15 bases between. The CDR3 sequence is 13 residues long. Germline CDR1 is SGHNT and CDR2 is YENEEA. As DNA, the CDR3 is TGTGCCAGCAGCCCCCGGGCCACAGGGGAGCAGTACTTC. This translates into CASSPRATGEQYF. Complete variable domain (other parts from reference TRBV11-3 and TRBJ2-7): EAGVVQSPRYKIIEKKQPVAFWCNPISGHNTLYWYLQNLGQGPELLIRYENEEAVDDSQLPKDRFSAERLKGVDSTLKIQPAELGDSAVYLCASSPRATGEQYFGPGTRLTVT.

The V call is TRBV10-3, the J call TRBJ1-1; a possible D gene is TRBD1 (5 bases). This CDR3 contains 11 residues. V lost 8 bases and J lost 1, with 5 bases in between. Germline CDR1 reads ENHRY; CDR2 reads SYGVKD. As DNA, the CDR3 is TGTGCCATCCAGGGGAACACTGAAGCTTTCTTT. Translating it yields CAIQGNTEAFF.

The gene calls are TRBV18 and TRBJ2-3, with 11 bases matching TRBD2. The length of the CDR3 is 15 residues. Germline V lookup: CDR1 KGHSH, CDR2 LQKENI. Germline trimming cut 8 bases from V and 2 bases from J; bases unmatched to any gene: 6. CDR3 amino acids: CASRGTSGFTDTQYF. CDR3 in DNA: TGTGCCAGCCGGGGGACTAGCGGATTCACAGATACGCAGTATTTT. Full variable domain (missing parts from reference TRBV18 and TRBJ2-3): NAGVMQNPRHLVRRRGQEARLRCSPMKGHSHVYWYRQLPEEGLKFMVYLQKENIIDESGMPKERFSAEFPKEGPSILRIQQVVRGDSAAYFCASRGTSGFTDTQYFGPGTRLTVL.

The chain combines TRBV19 with TRBJ1-3; 9 nucleotides align to TRBD1. The CDR3 extends over 15 amino acids. V lost 6 bases, J lost 2 bases, and 5 bases stayed unmatched. Per the germline V gene, CDR1 is LNHDA and CDR2 is SQIVND (reference sequence). The CDR3 bases are TGTGCCAGTAGCCAGACAGGGGGGACTGGAAACACCATATATTTT. Translated, it gives CASSQTGGTGNTIYF. The complete variable domain, with remaining parts taken from reference TRBV19 and TRBJ1-3, reads DGGITQSPKYLFRKEGQNVTLSCEQNLNHDAMYWYRQDPGQGLRLIYYSQIVNDFQKGDIAEGYSVSREKKESFPLTVTSAQKNPTAFYLCASSQTGGTGNTIYFGEGSWLTVV.

The chain uses TRBV10-1 and TRBJ1-2; 9 nucleotides line up with TRBD1. This CDR3 has 15 amino acids. Germline values: CDR1 WNHNN, CDR2 SYGVQD (reference sequence). Germline trimming cut 2 bases from V and 7 bases from J; bases unmatched to any gene: 8. CDR3 nucleotides: TGCGCCAGCAGTGAGCCGACCGGGACAGGGATTGGCTACACCTTC. Translating gives CASSEPTGTGIGYTF.

V usage is TRBV7-9 and J usage is TRBJ2-7, with unresolved D. This CDR3 spans 13 amino acids. Per the germline V gene, CDR1 is SEHNR and CDR2 is FQNEAQ (reference sequence). Trimming took 1 base from V and 7 from J, leaving 11 bases between them. This CDR3 reads CASSLGQTKEQYF. The CDR3 DNA follows: TGTGCCAGCAGCTTAGGACAAACGAAGGAGCAGTACTTC.

As concerns this clone: Other nucleotide sequences in the sample specify the same CDR3. The J gene is TRBJ2-7, the V gene TRBV7-2, with 9 bases fitting TRBD1. The trim removed 1 base at V and 1 base at J, leaving 2 bases unmatched. Germline V CDR1 and CDR2: SGHTA, FQGNSA. The CDR3 extends over 15 amino acids. The DNA of the CDR3 is TGTGCCAGCAGCTTAGTCGGGACAGGGTCCTACGAGCAGTACTTC. It is translated as CASSLVGTGSYEQYF.

This clone was counted a single time. The gene calls are TRBV27 and TRBJ2-3, with D maybe TRBD2 (5 bases). CDR1 is MNHEY and CDR2 is SMNVEV in the germline V gene (reference sequence). Trimming took 3 bases from V and 2 from J, leaving 15 bases between them. The length of the CDR3 is 16 residues. In nucleotides, the CDR3 is TGTGCCAGCAGTTTTGGCGGACTCTCCCTCACAGATACGCAGTATTTT. Its protein product is CASSFGGLSLTDTQYF.

This clone was counted a single time. The gene calls are TRBV5-1 and TRBJ2-3, with 12 bases lining up with TRBD2. J was trimmed by 2 bases and V by 4 bases; bases with no gene match: 8. The CDR3 sequence is 17 residues long. Germline V gives CDR1 SGHRS, CDR2 YFSETQ. The CDR3 here is CASSATLAGGFTDTQYF. CDR3 DNA: TGCGCCAGCAGCGCCACCCTAGCGGGGGGGTTCACAGATACGCAGTATTTT. Full variable domain (remainder filled in from reference TRBV5-1 and TRBJ2-3): KAGVTQTPRYLIKTRGQQVTLSCSPISGHRSVSWYQQTPGQGLQFLFEYFSETQRNKGNFPGRFSGRQFSNSRSEMNVSTLELGDSALYLCASSATLAGGFTDTQYFGPGTRLTVL.